This T cell receptor beta chain appears in the sequencing data of a study of T-cell reconstitution after alpha-beta-depleted transplantation in children. Study results and caveats: At one year after transplant, newly produced T cells mostly accounted for T-cell counts and diversity. Day-60 TCRbeta diversity that was high in some patients was derived from surviving recipient T cells and thymic progenitors. Roughly two months post-transplant, alpha-beta T cells reportedly originated from several hundred graft clones that had expanded.

To note about this clonotype: Its antigen is unidentified.

During its preparation, the TCRbeta library received unique molecular identifiers. TCRdb reprocessed the PCR reads with MiXCR, giving one entry per CDR3 protein. The sample consists of 350,000 to 500,000 distinct CDR3 sequences, over 40% of them appearing once. The germline gives CDR1 SGDLS, CDR2 YYNGEE. The V end lost 4 bases, the J end lost 1 base, and 15 bases lay between the germline ends. There are 15 residues in the CDR3. This rearrangement joins TRBV9 to TRBJ2-7, with a weak D call TRBD2 (6 bases). The material sequenced was PBMCs, taken before TCRalphabeta/CD19-depleted stem cell transplant. The receptor comes from a girl aged 2-9 years with aplastic anemia, due to receive a stem cell transplant. In DNA form, the CDR3 reads TGTGCCAGCAGCCCCGGACTGGAGGGGTCCTACGAGCAGTACTTC. Residues: CASSPGLEGSYEQYF.